These 18 T cell receptor beta chains share one sample of origin, sequenced in a study of T cell responses to AZD1222 COVID-19 vaccine. Sequencing used immunoSEQ multiplex PCR; TCRdb keeps in-frame clones, though not all of them. The sample has 150,000 or so clones; just under 90% are singletons. This sample comprised peripheral blood, obtained 28 days after the second dose of the MenACWY control vaccine. The receptors here all came from an adult who received the MenACWY meningococcal vaccine as a control.

The chain recombines TRBV14 with TRBJ1-1; D unclear. The ends were cut back, 4 bases at V and 5 bases at J, with 8 bases in the middle. Germline-derived CDR1 and CDR2 are SGHDN and FVKESK. This CDR3 has 12 residues. This CDR3 is CASSRPPTEAFF. DNA for the CDR3: TGTGCCAGCAGCCGCCCTCCTACTGAAGCTTTCTTT.

The chain joins TRBV5-6 to TRBJ2-2; possibly TRBD1 or TRBD2 for D (5 bases each). V shed 0 bases and J shed 9 bases, with 15 bases lying between them. The length of the CDR3 is 15 residues. Germline loops: CDR1 SGHDT, CDR2 YYEEEE. The CDR3, as DNA: TGTGCCAGCAGCTTGGTGGGCACGCAGGGACGGGAGCTGTTTTTT. Its translation is CASSLVGTQGRELFF.

In this sample, this clone turned up once. The genes are TRBV6-2 or TRBV6-3 and TRBJ2-7, with D uncertain. The CDR3 contains 14 residues. In germline, CDR1 is MNHEY, CDR2 SVGEGT. The V end was cut by 5 bases, the J end by 4 bases, with 15 bases between. In nucleotides, the CDR3 is TGTGCCAGCAGTCCGACGGCCGGAACATACGAGCAGTACTTC. Translation: CASSPTAGTYEQYF.

The chain combines TRBV5-1 with TRBJ1-1; D gene uncertain. V was pared by 1 base and J by 6 bases, with 10 bases between. This CDR3 region has 13 residues. Per germline, CDR1 SGHRS and CDR2 YFSETQ. CDR3 sequence: CASSLYGLAEAFF. CDR3 nucleotides: TGCGCCAGCAGCTTGTATGGCCTGGCTGAAGCTTTCTTT.

This chain's CDR3 is CASSLIGGPNEQFF. In nucleotides, the CDR3 is TGTGCCAGCAGCTTAATTGGGGGCCCGAATGAGCAGTTCTTC. V gene TRBV7-2 combines with J gene TRBJ2-1; tentative D call: TRBD1 (6 bases). Germline-derived CDR1 and CDR2 are SGHTA and FQGNSA. The ends were cut back, 2 bases at V and 7 bases at J, with 12 bases in the middle. The CDR3 loop spans 14 amino acids.

The chain combines TRBV7-2 with TRBJ1-2; tentatively, D is TRBD1 (5 bases). Germline V gene lookup returns CDR1 SGHTA and CDR2 FQGNSA. The CDR3 is made up of 15 amino acids. Trimming removed 1 base from V and 4 bases from J, with 13 bases in between. This CDR3 reads CASSLGLPGLYGYTF. Written as DNA, the CDR3 is TGTGCCAGCAGCTTAGGTTTGCCAGGGCTCTATGGCTACACCTTC.

CDR3 protein: CASKYKLTSTDTQYF. The DNA of the CDR3 is TGTGCCAGCAAATATAAACTAACTAGCACAGATACGCAGTATTTT. The rearrangement uses TRBV2 and TRBJ2-3; no clear D. Germline CDR1 reads SNHLY; CDR2 reads FYNNEI. The CDR3 length is 15 residues. The V end was cut by 7 bases, the J end by 0 bases, with 14 bases between.

The chain has TRBV29-1 and TRBJ1-3; D possibly corresponds to TRBD1 (6 bases). Germline-derived CDR1 and CDR2 are SQVTM and ANQGSEA. V lost 7 bases, J lost 7 bases, and 20 bases lay in between. The CDR3 contains 14 residues. The CDR3 bases are TGCAGCGCTTCCTCCCCGGGACATGGGAACACCATATATTTT. Its protein is CSASSPGHGNTIYF.

The chain joins TRBV5-6 to TRBJ2-2, with no clear D. Germline CDR1 and CDR2: SGHDT and YYEEEE. CDR3 length: 14 residues. The germline V and J ends were trimmed by 0 bases and 6 bases, with 9 bases remaining between them. The CDR3 spells CASSLEFIAGELFF. The DNA for the CDR3 is TGTGCCAGCAGCTTGGAGTTTATCGCCGGGGAGCTGTTTTTT. Together with reference TRBV5-6 and TRBJ2-2, the CDR3 gives the full variable domain: DAGVTQSPTHLIKTRGQQVTLRCSPKSGHDTVSWYQQALGQGPQFIFQYYEEEERQRGNFPDRFSGHQFPNYSSELNVNALLLGDSALYLCASSLEFIAGELFFGEGSRLTVL.

The chain employs TRBV25-1 and TRBJ2-7, with 7 bases that match TRBD1. V was clipped by 6 bases and J by 2 bases; unmatched bases: 1. Germline V CDR1 and CDR2: MGHDK, SYGVNS. The CDR3 covers 12 residues. The CDR3 here is CASRGTAYEQYF. The CDR3 nucleotides are TGTGCCAGCAGAGGGACAGCCTACGAGCAGTACTTC.

V and J are TRBV10-1 and TRBJ2-2, with D unclear. V was shortened by 3 bases and J by 4 bases, with 9 bases between the two germline ends. The CDR3 has 14 amino acids. Germline CDR1 WNHNN, CDR2 SYGVQD (reference sequence). The CDR3 DNA reads TGCGCCAGCAGTGACAGGTCCTTCACCGGGGAGCTGTTTTTT. This encodes CASSDRSFTGELFF.

J is TRBJ1-2 and V is TRBV29-1, with D unclear. The germline CDR1 and CDR2 sequences are SQVTM and ANQGSEA. This CDR3 is 12 amino acids long. Trimming took off 7 bases at V and 6 bases at J, with 15 bases between the two ends. The CDR3 loop is CSGFGSGHGYTF. The CDR3, as DNA: TGCAGCGGTTTCGGATCCGGGCATGGCTACACCTTC. Based on the CDR3 plus reference TRBV29-1 and TRBJ1-2, the full variable domain is SAVISQKPSRDICQRGTSLTIQCQVDSQVTMMFWYRQQPGQSLTLIATANQGSEATYESGFVIDKFPISRPNLTFSTLTVSNMSPEDSSIYLCSGFGSGHGYTFGSGTRLTVV.

The V call is TRBV9, the J call TRBJ1-5; TRBD1 might be the D (5 bases). V was cut by 0 bases and J by 1 base, with 5 bases left in between. This CDR3 contains 14 residues. Germline values: CDR1 SGDLS, CDR2 YYNGEE. The CDR3 DNA reads as TGTGCCAGCAGCGTAGGGGACAGCAATCAGCCCCAGCATTTT. This encodes CASSVGDSNQPQHF.

V is TRBV20-1 and J is TRBJ2-7; 11 positions agree with TRBD2. The CDR3 is made up of 16 amino acids. The V gene's germline CDR1 is DFQATT and CDR2 SNEGSKA (reference sequence). The J segment lost 4 bases and the V segment lost 3 bases, leaving 11 bases of the junction unmatched. The CDR3 here is CSASVAGGINPYEQYF. The CDR3 DNA reads as TGCAGTGCTAGTGTAGCGGGAGGGATTAACCCTTACGAGCAGTACTTC.

The V call is TRBV21-1, the J call TRBJ2-3; TRBD2, the table's D call, was not compared with the DNA. TRBV21-1 is designated a pseudogene. CDR3 size: 15 residues. CDR3 in DNA: TGTGCCAGCGGAAAAACGGGCGGGAGGACAGATACGCAGTATTTT. Its protein product is CASGKTGGRTDTQYF.

The chain couples TRBV30 to TRBJ1-3, with a weak D call TRBD1 (6 bases). V dropped 6 bases and J dropped 2 bases, with 17 bases sitting between them. CDR1 and CDR2 (germline): GTSNPN, SVGIG (reference sequence). The CDR3 consists of 15 residues. CDR3 nucleotides: TGTGCCTGCACCCCCCCGGGGGGCCCTGGAAACACCATATATTTT. Translation gives CACTPPGGPGNTIYF.

V is TRBV4-1 and J is TRBJ2-3; 10 bases line up with TRBD2. Losses at the gene ends were 2 bases for V and 0 bases for J; bases not matched to a gene: 2. The CDR3 spans 16 residues. Germline V gene sequence: CDR1 MGHRA, CDR2 YSYEKL. The CDR3 sequence: CASSQPTSGSTDTQYF. In DNA form, the CDR3 reads TGCGCCAGCAGCCAACCGACTAGCGGGAGCACAGATACGCAGTATTTT.

The CDR3 loop reads CATSDAGTGAEQYF. CDR3 DNA: TGTGCCACCAGTGATGCCGGGACAGGGGCCGAGCAGTACTTC. V and J are TRBV24-1 and TRBJ2-7, with 10 bases identical to TRBD1. The CDR3 is 14 residues long. Germline trimming cut 3 bases from V and 6 bases from J; bases unmatched to any gene: 4. Germline-derived CDR1 and CDR2 are KGHDR and SFDVKD.